A selection of T cell receptor beta chains follows, all from one sample in a study of shared clonotypes between healthy human individuals. Sequenced by immunoSEQ multiplex PCR; TCRdb stores in-frame clones only, minus some. The sample lists around 980,000 clones, about 80% occurring once. The specimen was memory CD4+ T cells from PBMCs. The source is a young man in good health. Some clones in this sample may be carry-over from other donors' samples. CDR3s include the opening cysteine and the closing phenylalanine or tryptophan. A D gene is named only where the DNA matches it firmly. Clone size is given for some rows only: seen once, a few or many times, or a class if the clone is expanded.

V gene	clone size	J gene	D gene	CDR3 protein
TRBV5-4	.	TRBJ2-1	.	CASSRDDNEQFF
TRBV2	few	TRBJ1-2	.	CASRGDTYYGYTF
TRBV6-5	few	TRBJ2-5	.	CASSPRGSRQETQYF
TRBV30	.	TRBJ2-3	TRBD2	CAWKPHLAGRTDTQYF
TRBV25-1	.	TRBJ2-1	TRBD2	CASSEQTSGRTNEQFF
TRBV7-2	.	TRBJ2-3	.	CASSLNRDTQYF
TRBV7-2	.	TRBJ2-3	.	CASSLVGASPGTQYF
TRBV5-1	once	TRBJ2-3	.	CASSFPGSTDTQYF
TRBV5-1	.	TRBJ2-7	.	CASSLAGGFSYEQYF
TRBV10-3	.	TRBJ1-2	.	CATDQGNGYGYTF
TRBV28	.	TRBJ2-3	.	CASSLREDTQYF
TRBV9	.	TRBJ2-7	TRBD2	CASSVAGLAGVLEQYF
TRBV28	.	TRBJ1-5	TRBD1	CASSLSRGRYSNQPQHF
TRBV15	.	TRBJ1-5	.	CATSSVDGRSQHF
TRBV18	.	TRBJ1-5	.	CASSPEAVNSNQPQHF
TRBV30	.	TRBJ2-1	TRBD2	CAWSPSGRWNEQFF
TRBV25-1	.	TRBJ2-3	TRBD1	CASSADRGNSDTQYF
TRBV28	.	TRBJ1-4	.	CASSLYFGGEKLFF
TRBV6-5	.	TRBJ2-7	.	CASSYQPAVTYEQYF
TRBV7-3	.	TRBJ2-3	.	CASSSGTSSSDTQYF
TRBV7-2	.	TRBJ2-7	.	CASSLGGASAIYEQYF
TRBV6-4	few	TRBJ1-6	TRBD1	CASSAGGNSPLHF
TRBV5-1	.	TRBJ2-5	TRBD2	CASSKLLAEETQYF
TRBV28	.	TRBJ2-2	.	CASRKGRGGLNTGELFF
TRBV5-1	few	TRBJ1-3	.	CASSLGDALSGNTIYF
TRBV5-1	.	TRBJ1-4	.	CASSPSGSHEKLFF
TRBV28	.	TRBJ2-7	TRBD1	CASSPSGQGTYEQYF
TRBV28	.	TRBJ1-1	TRBD1	CASSSNQGAKAFF
TRBV4-1	.	TRBJ2-2	.	CASRANLNTGELFF
TRBV30	.	TRBJ2-3	.	CAWRKAGALDTQYF
TRBV7-6	.	TRBJ2-3	TRBD2	CASSFLGGETSTDTQYF
TRBV28	.	TRBJ1-2	TRBD1	CASSRQGVYGYTF
TRBV6-1	.	TRBJ2-6	.	CASIGQGSGANVLTF
TRBV19	.	TRBJ2-7	.	CASSLSGGFSYEQYF
TRBV19	.	TRBJ1-1	TRBD1	CASSIGTGRDRAQAFF
TRBV7-3	few	TRBJ1-2	.	CASSPQGPNYGYTF
TRBV4-2	.	TRBJ2-7	TRBD2	CASSQGLAATYEQYF
TRBV5-1	once	TRBJ2-5	TRBD2	CASSLGGTSQETQYF
TRBV4-2	.	TRBJ2-1	.	CASSQDLVQVTVF
TRBV5-6	.	TRBJ2-5	.	CASSRLQGKKETQYF
TRBV5-4	.	TRBJ1-1	TRBD1	CASSQGQGGNTEAFF
TRBV27	once	TRBJ2-7	.	CASSPTPWFYEQYF
TRBV9	.	TRBJ2-3	.	CASSVDQSSTDTQYF
TRBV18	once	TRBJ2-1	.	CASSPSPYNEQFF
TRBV28	.	TRBJ2-5	.	CASSLSGTAAETQYF
TRBV5-1	.	TRBJ2-2	.	CASSLVRRESGELFF
TRBV11-3	.	TRBJ2-4	.	CASTPQEAKNIQYF
TRBV18	.	TRBJ1-5	.	CASSPTGNRNQPQHF
TRBV29-1	many	TRBJ2-1	TRBD2	CSVEDVGTSGRNEQFF
TRBV11-2	few	TRBJ1-2	.	CASRGGQYSGYTF
TRBV7-6	.	TRBJ1-3	TRBD1	CASSLVLDRGKSGNTIYF
TRBV28	.	TRBJ2-5	.	CASSFESEAHF
TRBV5-4	.	TRBJ1-4	.	CASSRDLAVANEKLFF
TRBV7-2	.	TRBJ1-1	.	CASSLDSREAFF
TRBV7-3	many	TRBJ2-1	.	CASSSPLFNGEQFF